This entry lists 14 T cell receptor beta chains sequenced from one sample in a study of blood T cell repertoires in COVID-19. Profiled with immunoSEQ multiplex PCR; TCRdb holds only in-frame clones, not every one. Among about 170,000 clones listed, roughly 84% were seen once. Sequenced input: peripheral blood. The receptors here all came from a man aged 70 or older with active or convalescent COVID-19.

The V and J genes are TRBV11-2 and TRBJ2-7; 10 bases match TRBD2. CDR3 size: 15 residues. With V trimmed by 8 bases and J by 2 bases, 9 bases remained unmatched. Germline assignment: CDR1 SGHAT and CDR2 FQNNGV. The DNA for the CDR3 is TGTGCCAGCGCCCGAACTAGCGGGGATACCTACGAGCAGTACTTC. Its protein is CASARTSGDTYEQYF.

The CDR3 is CSASGANYGYTF. In nucleotides, the CDR3 is TGCAGTGCTAGTGGGGCCAACTATGGCTACACCTTC. V gene TRBV20-1 combines with J gene TRBJ1-2, with D perhaps matching TRBD1 (5 bases). CDR1 is DFQATT and CDR2 is SNEGSKA in the germline V gene (reference sequence). The CDR3 runs 12 residues. The V gene lost 3 bases and the J gene lost 2 bases, with 7 bases spanning the gap.

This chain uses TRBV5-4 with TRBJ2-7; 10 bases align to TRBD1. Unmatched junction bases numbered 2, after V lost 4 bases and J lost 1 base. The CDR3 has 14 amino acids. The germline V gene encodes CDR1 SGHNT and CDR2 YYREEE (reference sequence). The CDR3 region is CASSRTGGSYEQYF. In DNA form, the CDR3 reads TGTGCCAGCAGCCGGACAGGGGGATCCTACGAGCAGTACTTC.

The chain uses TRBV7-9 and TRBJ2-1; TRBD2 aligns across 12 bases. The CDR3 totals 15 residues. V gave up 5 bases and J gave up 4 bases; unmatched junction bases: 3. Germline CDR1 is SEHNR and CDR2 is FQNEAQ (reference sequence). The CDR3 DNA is TGTGCCAGCAGCCGACTAGCGGGAGTGTACAATGAGCAGTTCTTC. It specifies CASSRLAGVYNEQFF.

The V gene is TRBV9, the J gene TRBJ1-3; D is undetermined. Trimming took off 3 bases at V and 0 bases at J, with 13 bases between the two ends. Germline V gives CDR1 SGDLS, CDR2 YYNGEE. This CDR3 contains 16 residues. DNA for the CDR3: TGTGCCAGCAGCGACTCCTGGGGAGGCTCTGGAAACACCATATATTTT. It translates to CASSDSWGGSGNTIYF.

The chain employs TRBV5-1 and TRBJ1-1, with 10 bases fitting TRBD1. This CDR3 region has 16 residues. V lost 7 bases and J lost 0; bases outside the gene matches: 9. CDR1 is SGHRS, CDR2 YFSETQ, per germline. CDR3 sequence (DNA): TGCGCCAGCCGACCGACAGGGGGCGTCATGAACACTGAAGCTTTCTTT. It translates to CASRPTGGVMNTEAFF.

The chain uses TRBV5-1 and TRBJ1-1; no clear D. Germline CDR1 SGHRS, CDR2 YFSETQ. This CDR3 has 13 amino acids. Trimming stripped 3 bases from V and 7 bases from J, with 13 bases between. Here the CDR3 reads CASSSLASGEAFF. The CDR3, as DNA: TGCGCCAGCAGCTCCCTTGCGTCGGGTGAAGCTTTCTTT.

The CDR3 DNA reads TGCGCCAGCAGCCGAGCCCCCATCTCCGGACAGGCTACAAATTCACCCCTCCACTTT. This gives the protein CASSRAPISGQATNSPLHF. The V call is TRBV4-3, the J call TRBJ1-6; 7 bases map to TRBD1. Unmatched junction bases numbered 19, after V lost 4 bases and J lost 7 bases. CDR3 length: 19 residues. Germline CDR1 LGHNA, CDR2 YSLEER.

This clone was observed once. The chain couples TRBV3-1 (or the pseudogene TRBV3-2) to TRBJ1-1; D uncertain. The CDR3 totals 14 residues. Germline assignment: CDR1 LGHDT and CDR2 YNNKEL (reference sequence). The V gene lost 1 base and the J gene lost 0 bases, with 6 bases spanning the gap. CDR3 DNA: TGTGCCAGCAGCCAAGGACTCCTGAACACTGAAGCTTTCTTT. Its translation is CASSQGLLNTEAFF.

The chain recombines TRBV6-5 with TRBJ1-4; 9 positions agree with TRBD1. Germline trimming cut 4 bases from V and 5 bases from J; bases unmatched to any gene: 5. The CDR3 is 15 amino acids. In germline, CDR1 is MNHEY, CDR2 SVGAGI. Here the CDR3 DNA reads TGTGCCAGCAGTTGGACAGGGGCGGTAAATGAAAAACTGTTTTTT. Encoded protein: CASSWTGAVNEKLFF.

The CDR3 region has the DNA TGTGCCAGCTCACCGACAGGGATTGGGCAAGAGACCCAGTACTTC. Translating gives CASSPTGIGQETQYF. This rearrangement joins TRBV18 to TRBJ2-5; 7 bases agree with TRBD1. Germline V CDR1 and CDR2: KGHSH, LQKENI. This CDR3 spans 15 amino acids. J gave up 2 bases and V 3 bases, and 6 bases lay outside the gene matches.

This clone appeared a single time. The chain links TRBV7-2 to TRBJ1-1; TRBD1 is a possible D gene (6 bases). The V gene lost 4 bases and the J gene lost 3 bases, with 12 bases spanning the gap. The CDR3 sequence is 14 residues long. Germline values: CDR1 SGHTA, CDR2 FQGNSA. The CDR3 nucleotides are TGTGCCAGCAGCTACCGGACAGCCCACACTGAAGCTTTCTTT. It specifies CASSYRTAHTEAFF.

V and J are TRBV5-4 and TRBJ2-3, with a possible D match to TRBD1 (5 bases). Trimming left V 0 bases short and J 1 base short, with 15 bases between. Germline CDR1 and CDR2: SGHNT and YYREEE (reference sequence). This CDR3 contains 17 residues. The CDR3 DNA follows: TGTGCCAGCAGCTTGGGTGCAGGGAATGGCGGCACAGATACGCAGTATTTT. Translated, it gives CASSLGAGNGGTDTQYF. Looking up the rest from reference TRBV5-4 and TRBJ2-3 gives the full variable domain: ETGVTQSPTHLIKTRGQQVTLRCSSQSGHNTVSWYQQALGQGPQFIFQYYREEENGRGNFPPRFSGLQFPNYSSELNVNALELDDSALYLCASSLGAGNGGTDTQYFGPGTRLTVL.

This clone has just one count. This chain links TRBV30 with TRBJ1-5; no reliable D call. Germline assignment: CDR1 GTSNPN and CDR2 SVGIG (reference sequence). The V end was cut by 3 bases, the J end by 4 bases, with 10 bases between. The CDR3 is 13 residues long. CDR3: CAWRGASNQPQHF. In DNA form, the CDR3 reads TGTGCCTGGAGGGGAGCTTCTAATCAGCCCCAGCATTTT.